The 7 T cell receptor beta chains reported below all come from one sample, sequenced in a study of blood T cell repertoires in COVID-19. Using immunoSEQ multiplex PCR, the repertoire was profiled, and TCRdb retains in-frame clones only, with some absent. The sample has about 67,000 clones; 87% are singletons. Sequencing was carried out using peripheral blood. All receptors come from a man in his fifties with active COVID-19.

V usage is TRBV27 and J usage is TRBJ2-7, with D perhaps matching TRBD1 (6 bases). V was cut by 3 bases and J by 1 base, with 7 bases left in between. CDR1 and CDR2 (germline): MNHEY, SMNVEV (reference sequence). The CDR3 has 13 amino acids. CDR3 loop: CASSFDRSYEQYF. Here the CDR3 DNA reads TGTGCCAGCAGTTTCGACAGGTCCTACGAGCAGTACTTC.

The CDR3 is CASSFTGVPEAFF. CDR3 in DNA: TGTGCCAGCAGTTTCACAGGGGTCCCTGAAGCTTTCTTT. The chain has TRBV27 and TRBJ1-1, with 7 bases fitting TRBD1. The CDR3 has 13 residues. The V segment lost 3 bases and the J segment 6 bases; nucleotides outside the gene matches: 4. CDR1 is MNHEY, CDR2 SMNVEV, per germline (reference sequence).

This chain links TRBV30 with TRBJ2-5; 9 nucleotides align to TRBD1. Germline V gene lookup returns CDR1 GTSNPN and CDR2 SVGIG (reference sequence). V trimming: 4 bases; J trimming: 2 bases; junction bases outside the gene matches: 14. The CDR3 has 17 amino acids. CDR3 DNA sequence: TGTGCCTGGACCACGAAGGCCTACAGGGGGCTGCAAGAGACCCAGTACTTC. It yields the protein CAWTTKAYRGLQETQYF.

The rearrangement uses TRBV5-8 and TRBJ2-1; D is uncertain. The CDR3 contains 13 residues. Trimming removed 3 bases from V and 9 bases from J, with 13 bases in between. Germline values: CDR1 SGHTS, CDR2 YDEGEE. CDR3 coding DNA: TGTGCCAGCAGCTCAATAGTTTTCACTGAGCAGTTCTTC. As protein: CASSSIVFTEQFF.

The CDR3 sequence is CASSWPSGRADGELFF. CDR3 nucleotides: TGTGCCAGCAGTTGGCCAAGCGGGAGGGCCGACGGGGAGCTGTTTTTT. The V and J genes are TRBV6-2 or TRBV6-3 and TRBJ2-2; 10 bases agree with TRBD2. Germline V lookup: CDR1 MNHEY, CDR2 SVGEGT. V shed 4 bases and J 7 bases; nucleotides not matched to a gene: 9. This CDR3 comprises 16 residues.

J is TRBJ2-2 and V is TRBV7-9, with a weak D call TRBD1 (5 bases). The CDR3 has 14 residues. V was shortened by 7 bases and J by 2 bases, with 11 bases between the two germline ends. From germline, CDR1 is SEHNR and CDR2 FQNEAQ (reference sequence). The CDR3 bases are TGTGCCAGCAAGGGGTCCGGTAACACCGGGGAGCTGTTTTTT. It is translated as CASKGSGNTGELFF.

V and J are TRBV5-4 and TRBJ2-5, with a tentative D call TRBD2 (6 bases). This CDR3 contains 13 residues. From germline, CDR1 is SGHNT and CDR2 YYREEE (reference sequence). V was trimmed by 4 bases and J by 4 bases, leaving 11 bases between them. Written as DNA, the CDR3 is TGTGCCAGCAGCGGTAGTAGCGGAGAGACCCAGTACTTC. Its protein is CASSGSSGETQYF.